Following are 28 T cell receptor beta chains from one sample sequenced in a study of shared clonotypes between healthy human individuals. Naive-designated CD8 cells lacked CD45RO, were positively enriched for CCR7, and omitted terminally differentiated effector memory CD45RA+ cells. Produced via immunoSEQ multiplex PCR; TCRdb's table is partial and in-frame only. Among roughly 2,000,000 clones listed, about 94% were seen once. Material for sequencing was naive CD8+ T cells sorted from blood. Every receptor here comes from a man aged 18 to 29 in good health.

V gene TRBV18 combines with J gene TRBJ2-7; 7 nucleotides agree with TRBD1. Per the germline V gene, CDR1 is KGHSH and CDR2 is LQKENI. J gave up 6 bases and V 3 bases, and 8 bases lay outside the gene matches. This CDR3 contains 14 residues. CDR3: CASSPSTGPLEQYF. CDR3 DNA: TGTGCCAGCTCACCCTCGACAGGGCCCCTCGAGCAGTACTTC.

The chain uses TRBV13 and TRBJ2-7; 7 bases are a match to TRBD2. The CDR3 totals 15 residues. Germline trimming cut 0 bases from V and 4 bases from J; bases unmatched to any gene: 6. CDR1 PRHDT and CDR2 FYEKMQ come from the germline V gene (reference sequence). In DNA, the CDR3 is TGTGCCAGCAGCTTAGGCGGGACTAAGCTTTACGAGCAGTACTTC. Translating it yields CASSLGGTKLYEQYF.

The chain carries TRBV6-1 and TRBJ2-3; 8 nucleotides line up with TRBD2. Germline assignment: CDR1 MNHNS and CDR2 SASEGT. V lost 1 base and J lost 2; bases outside the gene matches: 5. The CDR3 spans 16 residues. CDR3 bases: TGTGCCAGCAGTGAAGTAGCGGGGCTAATCACAGATACGCAGTATTTT. It encodes CASSEVAGLITDTQYF.

This chain connects TRBV27 to TRBJ2-7, with D maybe TRBD2 (5 bases). The CDR3 has 14 residues. Trimming removed 1 base from V and 2 bases from J, with 9 bases in between. CDR1 and CDR2 (germline): MNHEY, SMNVEV (reference sequence). The CDR3 DNA follows: TGTGCCAGCAGTTTATACGGGAACCCCTACGAGCAGTACTTC. It is translated as CASSLYGNPYEQYF.

V and J are TRBV9 and TRBJ2-5, with D possibly TRBD1 on 5 matching bases. CDR3 length: 12 amino acids. Germline V gene sequence: CDR1 SGDLS, CDR2 YYNGEE. V lost 3 bases and J lost 4, with 7 bases in between. The CDR3 loop is CASSEGPETQYF. Here the CDR3 DNA reads TGTGCCAGCAGCGAGGGGCCAGAGACCCAGTACTTC.

Written as DNA, the CDR3 is TGTGCCAGCAGTTTAACCGTGGTTAGTGGCTACACCTTC. It codes for CASSLTVVSGYTF. The genes are TRBV28 and TRBJ1-2; the D is unclear. Germline loops: CDR1 MDHEN, CDR2 SYDVKM. V gave up 2 bases and J gave up 7 bases, with 11 bases separating them. This CDR3 is 13 amino acids long.

The V and J genes are TRBV10-3 and TRBJ2-1; no firm D call. The germline V gene has CDR1 ENHRY and CDR2 SYGVKD. The length of the CDR3 is 11 residues. V dropped 2 bases and J dropped 9 bases, with 5 bases sitting between them. The CDR3 DNA sequence: TGTGCCATCAGTGAGAAGGGTGAGCAGTTCTTC. Translated, it gives CAISEKGEQFF.

About this clone itself: At the DNA level, this CDR3 is encoded by other sequences in the same sample as well. The chain links TRBV27 to TRBJ2-1; 10 bases are a match to TRBD2. This CDR3 is built from 15 residues. CDR1 and CDR2 (germline): MNHEY, SMNVEV (reference sequence). J was trimmed by 7 bases and V by 5 bases; bases with no gene match: 8. In nucleotides, the CDR3 is TGTGCCAGCAGTCCCTTAGCGGGAGGAGGAAATGAGCAGTTCTTC. This gives the protein CASSPLAGGGNEQFF.

The V gene is TRBV5-8, the J gene TRBJ2-7, with D maybe TRBD2 (6 bases). V lost 3 bases and J lost 4, with 20 bases in between. The CDR3 loop spans 16 amino acids. Germline V CDR1 and CDR2: SGHTS, YDEGEE. Here the CDR3 DNA reads TGTGCCAGCAGCTCCGAAGTCGGGGGTGCGGGGTACGAGCAGTACTTC. The encoded protein is CASSSEVGGAGYEQYF.

The V gene is TRBV5-1, the J gene TRBJ2-2; TRBD1 matches at 7 bases. The CDR3 length is 16 residues. The V gene's germline CDR1 is SGHRS and CDR2 YFSETQ. Germline trimming cut 4 bases from V and 2 bases from J; bases unmatched to any gene: 8. The CDR3 DNA follows: TGCGCCAGCAGCCCCGGGACAGAGCTTAACACCGGGGAGCTGTTTTTT. Translated: CASSPGTELNTGELFF.

The rearrangement links TRBV7-9 to TRBJ2-2; 11 bases match TRBD2. The trim removed 1 base at V and 2 bases at J, leaving 6 bases unmatched. The CDR3 consists of 18 residues. Germline V CDR1 and CDR2: SEHNR, FQNEAQ (reference sequence). DNA of the CDR3: TGTGCCAGCAGCTTAGAGGGACTAGCGGTCGTAAACACCGGGGAGCTGTTTTTT. This translates into CASSLEGLAVVNTGELFF.

CDR3 residues: CASSVQGAGTDTQYF. The DNA for the CDR3 is TGTGCCAGCAGCGTGCAGGGCGCCGGCACAGATACGCAGTATTTT. The V and J genes are TRBV9 and TRBJ2-3, with a weak D call TRBD1 (5 bases). V was cut by 2 bases and J by 1 base, with 11 bases left in between. CDR3 length: 15 residues. Germline V gene sequence: CDR1 SGDLS, CDR2 YYNGEE.

This clone occurred once. Other DNA sequences within the sample encode an identical CDR3. This rearrangement joins TRBV2 to TRBJ2-1, with no clear D. The CDR3 extends over 12 amino acids. Germline CDR1 SNHLY, CDR2 FYNNEI. V was shortened by 4 bases and J by 3 bases, with 4 bases between the two germline ends. This chain's CDR3 is CASSGGYNEQFF. The CDR3 DNA reads TGTGCCAGCAGTGGGGGCTACAATGAGCAGTTCTTC.

This sequence joins TRBV19 and TRBJ2-7; D gene ambiguous. The germline CDR1 and CDR2 sequences are LNHDA and SQIVND (reference sequence). The V gene lost 5 bases and the J gene lost 6 bases, with 14 bases spanning the gap. The CDR3 is 13 amino acids. CDR3: CASSLIGWGEQYF. DNA of the CDR3: TGTGCCAGTAGTCTTATCGGATGGGGCGAGCAGTACTTC.

The chain is built from TRBV27 and TRBJ2-7, with D tentatively TRBD1 or TRBD2 (5 bases each). CDR3 size: 14 residues. Germline loops: CDR1 MNHEY, CDR2 SMNVEV (reference sequence). Trimming cost V 5 bases and J 1 base, with 12 bases left between them. The CDR3: CASSAGTLSYEQYF. CDR3 DNA: TGTGCCAGCAGTGCCGGGACCTTGTCCTACGAGCAGTACTTC.

The rearrangement uses TRBV6-6 and TRBJ2-3; D may be TRBD2 (5 bases). The CDR3 is made up of 14 amino acids. CDR1 is MNHNY and CDR2 is SVGAGI in the germline V gene (reference sequence). The germline V and J ends were trimmed by 7 bases and 1 base, with 12 bases remaining between them. This CDR3 reads CASNEGGGTDTQYF. The CDR3 DNA follows: TGTGCCAGCAATGAGGGTGGGGGCACAGATACGCAGTATTTT.

The chain recombines TRBV5-1 with TRBJ2-1; 10 bases are shared with TRBD1. The CDR3 runs 14 residues. Germline loops: CDR1 SGHRS, CDR2 YFSETQ. Trimming cost V 8 bases and J 2 bases; bases outside gene matches: 4. CDR3 sequence: CASMTGGAYNEQFF. The CDR3 region has the DNA TGCGCCAGTATGACAGGGGGCGCCTACAATGAGCAGTTCTTC.

The rearrangement joins TRBV4-3 to TRBJ2-5; D is possibly TRBD1 or TRBD2 (5 bases each). Per germline, CDR1 LGHNA and CDR2 YSLEER. The CDR3 contains 15 residues. The V gene lost 3 bases and the J gene lost 4 bases, with 15 bases spanning the gap. As DNA, the CDR3 is TGCGCCAGCAGCCATAATGGGGGAGACGGAGAGACCCAGTACTTC. Protein product: CASSHNGGDGETQYF.

The chain uses TRBV6-1 and TRBJ2-1, with 7 bases that match TRBD2. Germline CDR1 and CDR2: MNHNS and SASEGT. The trim removed 0 bases at V and 8 bases at J, leaving 4 bases unmatched. This CDR3 is 14 amino acids long. The CDR3 protein is CASSEANGGYEQFF. CDR3 nucleotide sequence: TGTGCCAGCAGTGAAGCGAACGGGGGGTATGAGCAGTTCTTC.

The chain uses TRBV5-4 and TRBJ2-7; D possibly uses TRBD1 or TRBD2 (5 bases each). The CDR3 is made up of 14 amino acids. The ends were cut back, 0 bases at V and 3 bases at J, with 10 bases in the middle. Germline-derived CDR1 and CDR2 are SGHNT and YYREEE (reference sequence). CDR3 sequence (DNA): TGTGCCAGCAGCTTGGGAGGGGAGTACTACGAGCAGTACTTC. Protein sequence: CASSLGGEYYEQYF.

The genes are TRBV13 and TRBJ2-1; TRBD2 agrees at 8 bases. Germline CDR1 PRHDT, CDR2 FYEKMQ (reference sequence). The CDR3 has 14 residues. Unmatched junction bases numbered 4, after V lost 6 bases and J lost 3 bases. CDR3 sequence reads: CASRPGTSYNEQFF. Written as DNA, the CDR3 is TGTGCCAGCAGACCCGGGACTAGCTACAATGAGCAGTTCTTC.

The rearrangement joins TRBV6-1 to TRBJ2-7; D not certain. This CDR3 is built from 13 residues. Germline values: CDR1 MNHNS, CDR2 SASEGT. The V end was cut by 7 bases, the J end by 3 bases, with 13 bases between. CDR3 DNA sequence: TGTGCCAGCAATACTGCAGTTCGCTACGAGCAGTACTTC. This gives the protein CASNTAVRYEQYF.

The V call is TRBV7-9, the J call TRBJ1-4, with D tentatively TRBD1 (5 bases). V lost 8 bases and J 3 bases, leaving 13 bases between the germline ends. CDR3 size: 14 residues. Germline values: CDR1 SEHNR, CDR2 FQNEAQ (reference sequence). The CDR3 bases are TGTGCCAGCGCCTCCGGGGGATCTAATGAAAAACTGTTTTTT. It codes for CASASGGSNEKLFF.

The chain uses TRBV4-2 and TRBJ2-5, with 9 bases aligning to TRBD2. Per the germline V gene, CDR1 is LGHNA and CDR2 is YNFKEQ. This CDR3 is 17 amino acids long. V lost 5 bases to trimming and J lost 0 bases; unmatched junction nucleotides: 10. DNA of the CDR3: TGTGCCAGCAGCTCGGCTAGCGGGGAGATGTACCAAGAGACCCAGTACTTC. It specifies CASSSASGEMYQETQYF.

The chain recombines TRBV5-8 with TRBJ2-1; tentative D call: TRBD1 (5 bases). The V and J ends lost 4 bases and 0 bases respectively, with 11 bases between them. Germline-derived CDR1 and CDR2 are SGHTS and YDEGEE. This CDR3 comprises 15 residues. The CDR3 here is CASSQIDSSYNEQFF. CDR3 in DNA: TGTGCCAGCAGCCAAATCGACAGCTCCTACAATGAGCAGTTCTTC.

The V and J genes are TRBV7-8 and TRBJ1-5, with D possibly TRBD1 on 5 matching bases. The CDR3 spans 16 residues. Germline CDR1 reads SGHVS; CDR2 reads FQNEAQ. V shed 5 bases and J shed 3 bases, with 17 bases lying between them. Here the CDR3 reads CASSTLGESVNQPQHF. CDR3 DNA sequence: TGTGCCAGCAGCACCCTAGGGGAATCCGTCAATCAGCCCCAGCATTTT. The whole variable domain, remainder taken from reference TRBV7-8 and TRBJ1-5, is GAGVSQSPRYKVAKRGQDVALRCDPISGHVSLFWYQQALGQGPEFLTYFQNEAQLDKSGLPSDRFFAERPEGSVSTLKIQRTQQEDSAVYLCASSTLGESVNQPQHFGDGTRLSIL.

J is TRBJ2-3 and V is TRBV4-1; D is possibly TRBD2 (6 bases). Germline CDR1 and CDR2: MGHRA and YSYEKL. Trimming stripped 4 bases from V and 2 bases from J, with 16 bases between. This CDR3 region has 16 residues. The CDR3 nucleotides read TGCGCCAGCAGCCGCAGCCGGGACTCAGACACAGATACGCAGTATTTT. This codes for CASSRSRDSDTDTQYF.

The chain combines TRBV7-9 with TRBJ2-1, with a possible D match to TRBD1 (6 bases). The CDR3 is 16 amino acids. Trimming shortened V by 5 bases and J by 2 bases, and 16 bases separated the two germline ends. Germline V gene data show CDR1 as SEHNR and CDR2 as FQNEAQ (reference sequence). The CDR3: CASSPPEGETYNEQFF. The CDR3 bases are TGTGCCAGCAGCCCCCCAGAGGGGGAGACCTACAATGAGCAGTTCTTC.